Only a few counts were recorded for the clone carrying this TCR beta chain. Assay used: immunoSEQ multiplex PCR; TCRdb lists only in-frame clones, some missing. The sample shows around 300,000 clones, around nine tenths of them seen only once. The CDR3 extends over 15 amino acids. The trim removed 6 bases at V and 3 bases at J, leaving 7 bases unmatched. Germline V lookup: CDR1 LNHDA, CDR2 SQIVND (reference sequence). These data are taken from a study of blood T cell repertoires in COVID-19. Sequenced sample: PBMCs or T cells enriched from blood (not recorded which). The TCR was taken from a woman between 35 and 50 years old who had recovered from COVID-19. The chain couples TRBV19 to TRBJ2-4; 8 nucleotides agree with TRBD2. The CDR3 sequence: CASSREGRGKNIQYF. Here the CDR3 DNA reads TGTGCCAGTAGCCGGGAGGGCCGTGGCAAAAACATTCAGTACTTC.